This T cell receptor beta chain was observed in a study of blood T cells in healthy people across ages. Investigators took 8 to 10 milliliters of peripheral blood from every donor. CDR1 is LGHNA, CDR2 YNFKEQ, per germline. V gave up 4 bases and J gave up 3 bases; unmatched junction bases: 13. This CDR3 spans 19 amino acids. Then a second PCR, running roughly 7 to 11 cycles, was carried out with a sample-barcoded 5' primer and a J-beta primer mix. TCRdb analysed the 5' RACE reads with MiXCR anew, one entry per CDR3 protein. The repertoire holds roughly 800,000 distinct CDR3 sequences, with roughly 50% as singletons. This clonotype was counted a few times.

Sequenced sample: blood. The gene calls are TRBV4-2 and TRBJ2-4; 12 bases are shared with TRBD2. The TCR was taken from an older man in good health. CDR3 bases: TGTGCCAGCAGCCCGCGGACGACTAGCGGGAGAGTGGTCAAAAACATTCAGTACTTC. As protein: CASSPRTTSGRVVKNIQYF.